This T cell receptor (beta chain) emerged from a study of T-cell reconstitution after alpha-beta-depleted transplantation in children. Unique molecular identifiers were incorporated during preparation of the TCRbeta library. Each CDR3 protein is one row after TCRdb ran MiXCR on the PCR reads. Altogether about 110,000 distinct CDR3 sequences are present, around 6.4% being singletons, with the ten largest covering roughly 25%. Looked up from germline, CDR1 is MDHEN and CDR2 is SYDVKM. There are 14 residues in the CDR3. V gave up 1 base and J gave up 4 bases, with 10 bases separating them. This clonotype turned up a few times. Its target is not known. Study results and caveats: Several hundred expanded graft clones reportedly were the source of alpha-beta T cells about two months after transplant. Fresh T-cell production supplied most of the T-cell counts and diversity seen one year after transplant. The high TCRbeta diversity at day 60 in some patients came from surviving recipient T cells and thymic progenitors.

This chain joins TRBV28 and TRBJ2-5, with D possibly matching TRBD2 (5 bases). The origin of this receptor is a male patient under 10 years old who had a stem cell transplant for acute lymphoblastic leukemia, so the T cells may come from the graft donor. Here the sequenced sample was PBMCs, mostly from graft donor cells, taken 360 days after TCRalphabeta/CD19-depleted stem cell transplant. The CDR3 bases are TGTGCCAGCAGTTTATACGGGATCGGAGAGACCCAGTACTTC. Its translation is CASSLYGIGETQYF.